Listed below are T cell receptor beta chains from one sample, sequenced in a study of response to subunit inactivated influenza vaccine. TCRdb reprocessed the RT-PCR reads via MiXCR and lists one record per CDR3 protein. The sample lists 650,000 to 800,000 distinct CDR3 sequences, around 14% occurring once. Material: PBMCs from blood, obtained around 15 days before vaccination. Source of these receptors: a man aged 50 to 60 who received an inactivated influenza vaccine. CDR3s include the opening cysteine and the closing phenylalanine or tryptophan.

j_call v_call cdr3_aa
TRBJ2-3 TRBV20-1 CSALPGWSTDTQYF
TRBJ1-1 TRBV7-2 CASSLVGTGPTEAFF
TRBJ2-1 TRBV11-2 CASSSRGHNEQFF
TRBJ2-2 TRBV5-6 CASSPLGGYNTGELFF
TRBJ2-7 TRBV11-2 CASSYWTSGSIRSYEQYF
TRBJ2-1 TRBV6-2/TRBV6-3 CASSSAARGGHNEQFF
TRBJ2-7 TRBV20-1 CSARDGRATRLVGEQYF
TRBJ2-1 TRBV7-8 CASSQLGRGLVFNEQFF
TRBJ1-1 TRBV5-1 CASSVDRRNTEAFF
TRBJ2-7 TRBV5-4 CASSLRGPQFIGQGLISYEQYF
TRBJ2-7 TRBV5-7 CASSLVGRIYEQYF